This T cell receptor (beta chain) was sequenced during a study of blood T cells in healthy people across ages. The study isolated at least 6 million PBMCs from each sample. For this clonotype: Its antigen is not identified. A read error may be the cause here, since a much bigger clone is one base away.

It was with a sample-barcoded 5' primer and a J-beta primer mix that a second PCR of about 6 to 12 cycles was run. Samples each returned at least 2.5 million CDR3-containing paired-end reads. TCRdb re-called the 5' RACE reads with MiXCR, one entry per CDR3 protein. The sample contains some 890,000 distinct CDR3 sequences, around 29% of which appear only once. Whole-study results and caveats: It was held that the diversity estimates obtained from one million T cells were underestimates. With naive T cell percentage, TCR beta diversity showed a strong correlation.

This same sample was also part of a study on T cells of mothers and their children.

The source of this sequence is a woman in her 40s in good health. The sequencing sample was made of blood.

The DNA for the CDR3 is TGCAGTCACGAGGCAGGGAGAGAGACCCAGGACTTC. It specifies CSHEAGRETQDF. The rearrangement uses TRBV29-1 and TRBJ2-5, with D perhaps TRBD1 or TRBD2 (5 bases each). The CDR3 runs 12 residues. Germline V CDR1 and CDR2: SQVTM, ANQGSEA.